This passage covers 9 T cell receptor beta chains from one sample sequenced in a study of CD8 T cell repertoires and HIV-1 epitope variants. No antigens are known for them. The protocol was immunoSEQ multiplex PCR, while the TCRdb copy is restricted to in-frame clones and leaves out a portion. Seen here are 4,500 to 6,000 clones, approximately 70% observed once, and the top ten hold approximately 47%. The specimen was cultured CD8+ T cells derived from PBMCs. These receptor sequences come from a male donor with HIV.

The V and J genes are TRBV6-5 and TRBJ1-4; a weak D match, TRBD1 (6 bases). From germline, CDR1 is MNHEY and CDR2 SVGAGI. The V gene lost 5 bases and the J gene lost 3 bases, with 13 bases spanning the gap. The length of the CDR3 is 15 residues. Written as DNA, the CDR3 is TGTGCCAGCAGTCCTCAGGGGTGGGCTAATGAAAAACTGTTTTTT. It translates to CASSPQGWANEKLFF.

The chain joins TRBV5-6 to TRBJ1-1, with 9 bases lining up with TRBD1. Germline trimming cut 4 bases from V and 5 bases from J; bases unmatched to any gene: 9. The CDR3 consists of 15 residues. CDR1 and CDR2 (germline): SGHDT, YYEEEE. Here the CDR3 DNA reads TGTGCCAGCAGCGGGCACAGGGGGCAGGAGACTGAAGCTTTCTTT. Translated: CASSGHRGQETEAFF.

Turning to this clone: Different DNA sequences within this sample yield the same CDR3. The chain links TRBV18 to TRBJ1-1; D is possibly TRBD1 (5 bases). This CDR3 is built from 13 residues. CDR1 and CDR2 from the germline V gene are KGHSH and LQKENI. V was trimmed by 2 bases and J by 1 base, leaving 5 bases between them. CDR3 nucleotide sequence: TGTGCCAGCTCACCAGGGGCGAACACTGAAGCTTTCTTT. Protein product: CASSPGANTEAFF.

A few counts support this clone. J is TRBJ1-1 and V is TRBV30, with D unclear. V was cut by 2 bases and J by 0 bases, with 10 bases left in between. CDR3 length: 14 residues. CDR1 and CDR2 (germline): GTSNPN, SVGIG (reference sequence). The CDR3, as DNA: TGTGCCTGGAGTAGGGTCCCTATGAACACTGAAGCTTTCTTT. Its protein is CAWSRVPMNTEAFF.

The chain uses TRBV6-5 and TRBJ1-1; no definite D call. V lost 0 bases, J lost 1 base, and 9 bases lay in between. CDR3 length: 15 residues. The germline V gene encodes CDR1 MNHEY and CDR2 SVGAGI. CDR3 bases: TGTGCCAGCAGTTACTCGACCACAGCGAACACTGAAGCTTTCTTT. It codes for CASSYSTTANTEAFF.

The chain has TRBV7-9 and TRBJ2-2; D is unclear. V was cut by 7 bases and J by 4 bases, with 7 bases left in between. Germline V gene data show CDR1 as SEHNR and CDR2 as FQNEAQ (reference sequence). CDR3 length: 12 amino acids. Here the CDR3 reads CASTGVTGELFF. The CDR3 DNA follows: TGTGCCAGCACTGGGGTCACCGGGGAGCTGTTTTTT.

The CDR3 nucleotides are TGCGCCAGCAGCTTGGTCGGGGACAGCTCCTACGAGCAGTACTTC. Translation gives CASSLVGDSSYEQYF. This sequence joins TRBV5-1 and TRBJ2-5, with TRBD1 matching 7 bases. TRBJ2-7 explains the end of the DNA better; the J call may be wrong. From germline, CDR1 is SGHRS and CDR2 YFSETQ. The CDR3 sequence is 15 residues long.

A few counts support this clone. The chain combines TRBV10-3 with TRBJ1-6, with D unclear. The V gene's germline CDR1 is ENHRY and CDR2 SYGVKD. Trimming pared 2 bases from V and 6 bases from J, leaving 8 bases between. CDR3 length equals 14 residues. The CDR3 sequence is CAISEGQSNSPLHF. The CDR3 nucleotides are TGTGCCATCAGTGAGGGGCAAAGTAATTCACCCCTCCACTTT.

V is TRBV5-6 and J is TRBJ1-6; 7 bases map to TRBD1. J lost 11 bases, V lost 0 bases, and 5 bases had no gene match. The germline CDR1 and CDR2 sequences are SGHDT and YYEEEE. The CDR3 consists of 14 residues. The CDR3 DNA follows: TGTGCCAGCAGCTTGGGGAGGGGGCTAACACCCCTCCACTTT. Translation gives CASSLGRGLTPLHF.